Listed below are T cell receptor beta chains from one sample, sequenced in a study of human T cells and chemical hapten exposure. TCRdb redid the calling of the RACE reads with MiXCR, one entry per CDR3 protein. The sample shows 350,000 to 400,000 distinct CDR3 sequences, 4% to 6% of them seen only once. This sample comprised whole blood, obtained in connection with sensitization to the hapten diphenylcyclopropenone (DPC). These receptors were collected from a woman between 45 and 65 years old with alopecia areata. Some clones in this sample may be carry-over from other donors' samples. Both conserved end residues are part of each CDR3. Fields, in order: V gene, D gene, clone size, J gene, CDR3 protein, CDR3 DNA. The D gene is left open where the match is weak. Size tells how often a clone was seen (once, few, many) or the class of an expanded clone, and some rows leave it out.

TRBV5-1,.,many,TRBJ2-7,CASSLATQGSYEQYF,TGCGCCAGCAGCTTGGCAACCCAGGGTTCCTACGAGCAGTACTTC
TRBV12-3/TRBV12-4,TRBD1,many,TRBJ2-1,CASSLRTGGGYNEQFF,TGTGCCAGCAGTTTACGAACAGGGGGAGGATACAATGAGCAGTTCTTC
TRBV29-1,.,.,TRBJ2-1,CSVLSGSHSYNEQFF,TGCAGCGTCTTAAGCGGGTCTCACTCCTACAATGAGCAGTTCTTC
TRBV7-2,.,many,TRBJ1-1,CASSSGQGYTEAFF,TGTGCCAGCAGCTCCGGTCAGGGGTACACTGAAGCTTTCTTT
TRBV24-1,TRBD1,many,TRBJ2-1,CATSDSGRQGERNEQFF,TGTGCCACCAGTGATTCAGGTAGGCAGGGGGAAAGAAATGAGCAGTTCTTC
TRBV4-2,.,many,TRBJ2-7,CASSQVTGTYEQYF,TGTGCCAGCAGCCAAGTAACGGGAACCTACGAGCAGTACTTC
TRBV7-9,TRBD1,few,TRBJ1-1,CASRPGGGHTEAFF,TGTGCCAGCAGGCCAGGGGGCGGTCACACTGAAGCTTTCTTT
TRBV7-9,.,many,TRBJ2-7,CASSVDSHEQYF,TGTGCCAGCAGCGTGGACAGTCACGAGCAGTACTTC
TRBV7-2,.,many,TRBJ2-2,CASSLFQGGTGELFF,TGTGCCAGCAGCTTATTTCAGGGGGGCACCGGGGAGCTGTTTTTT
TRBV3-1,TRBD2,few,TRBJ2-5,CASSPPLTSGDQETQYF,TGTGCCAGCAGCCCTCCCCTGACTAGCGGGGATCAAGAGACCCAGTACTTC
TRBV5-6,.,few,TRBJ1-5,CASSLWGRGPQPQHF,TGTGCCAGCAGCTTGTGGGGAAGGGGCCCTCAGCCCCAGCATTTT
TRBV27,.,many,TRBJ1-6,CASSLTGQYNSPLHF,TGTGCCAGCAGTTTAACCGGGCAGTATAATTCACCCCTCCACTTT
TRBV7-2,.,.,TRBJ1-5,CASSLDSPKGRPQHF,TGTGCCAGCAGCCTGGACAGCCCGAAGGGGCGGCCCCAGCATTTT
TRBV9,.,.,TRBJ2-1,CASSVPMIGDEQFF,TGTGCCAGCAGCGTTCCGATGATTGGCGATGAGCAGTTCTTC
TRBV15,TRBD2,many,TRBJ2-1,CATSESGSSYNEQFF,TGTGCCACCAGCGAGAGCGGGAGCTCCTACAATGAGCAGTTCTTC
TRBV11-2,.,many,TRBJ1-1,CASSLAGGQKAFF,TGTGCCAGCAGCTTAGCCGGGGGCCAAAAGGCTTTCTTT
TRBV6-1,TRBD1,few,TRBJ2-1,CASRTLPGQGGTSYNEQFF,TGTGCCAGCAGAACGCTACCGGGACAGGGGGGAACCTCCTACAATGAGCAGTTCTTC
TRBV2,TRBD2,many,TRBJ2-7,CASSETSGRGYEQYF,TGTGCCAGCAGTGAGACTAGCGGGAGAGGCTACGAGCAGTACTTC
TRBV4-1,TRBD2,many,TRBJ2-7,CASSPGTSGYSYEQYF,TGCGCCAGCAGCCCCGGGACTAGCGGGTACTCCTACGAGCAGTACTTC
TRBV5-1,.,many,TRBJ1-1,CASSHERTEAFF,TGCGCCAGCAGCCATGAGAGGACTGAAGCTTTCTTT
TRBV21-1,.,.,TRBJ1-4,CASLGQGREKLFF,TGTGCCAGCCTGGGACAGGGACGTGAAAAACTGTTTTTT
TRBV5-8,TRBD1,many,TRBJ2-7,CAISDREKSYEQYF,TGTGCCATTTCGGACAGGGAAAAGTCGTACGAGCAGTACTTC
TRBV6-1,TRBD1,.,TRBJ1-5,CASSLSGGQPQHF,TGTGCCAGCAGTTTATCAGGGGGTCAGCCCCAGCATTTT
TRBV3-1,.,many,TRBJ2-1,CASSQSATEQFF,TGTGCCAGCAGCCAGTCAGCCACCGAGCAGTTCTTC
TRBV7-9,TRBD1,many,TRBJ2-6,CASSKFSQGVAGANVLTF,TGTGCCAGCAGCAAGTTCTCACAGGGGGTCGCCGGGGCCAACGTCCTGACTTTC
TRBV10-3,TRBD1,.,TRBJ1-3,CAISEPDRGGRNAPGNTIYF,TGTGCCATCAGTGAGCCCGACAGGGGAGGCAGGAATGCTCCCGGAAACACCATATATTTT
TRBV12-3/TRBV12-4,.,few,TRBJ1-1,CASKTTTNTEAFF,TGTGCCAGCAAAACAACGACGAACACTGAAGCTTTCTTT
TRBV5-5,.,many,TRBJ1-5,CASSPGRQNQPQHF,TGTGCCAGCAGTCCCGGACGGCAGAATCAGCCCCAGCATTTT
TRBV6-1,.,few,TRBJ2-3,CASSEVQGHTQYF,TGTGCCAGCAGTGAAGTACAGGGCCATACGCAGTATTTT
TRBV20-1,.,.,TRBJ2-1,CSAGEYNEQFF,TGCAGTGCTGGGGAATACAATGAGCAGTTCTTC
TRBV11-2,.,many,TRBJ1-6,CASSSEAGGPLHF,TGTGCCAGCAGCTCCGAGGCGGGGGGACCCCTCCACTTT
TRBV20-1,.,.,TRBJ1-4,CSAPMTDLNEKLFF,TGCAGTGCCCCTATGACGGATCTAAATGAAAAACTGTTTTTT
TRBV29-1,TRBD1,.,TRBJ2-1,CSVGTGVGYEQFF,TGCAGCGTTGGGACAGGGGTAGGCTATGAGCAGTTCTTC